These 27 T cell receptor beta chains originate from one sample sequenced in a study of control samples from healthy donors and cancer patients. The assay was immunoSEQ multiplex PCR, and TCRdb's table has in-frame clones only and misses some. The sample yields 40,000 or so clones, 91% seen once. The material sequenced was PBMCs. These receptors originate from a woman between 40 and 50 years old with head and neck cancer.

CDR3 in DNA: TGTGCCAGCAGTGAAGTGGGTCGACGAAATGGCTACACCTTC. Translated: CASSEVGRRNGYTF. The chain couples TRBV6-1 to TRBJ1-2; D is ambiguous. The CDR3 is 14 amino acids. CDR1 and CDR2 from the germline V gene are MNHNS and SASEGT. Trimming cost V 1 base and J 6 bases, with 12 bases left between them.

This clone was found once. This chain joins TRBV4-1 and TRBJ1-2, with 7 bases aligning to TRBD1. Germline CDR1 and CDR2: MGHRA and YSYEKL. V was clipped by 4 bases and J by 4 bases; unmatched bases: 9. This CDR3 region has 15 residues. The CDR3 nucleotides are TGCGCCAGCAGCCGAGAACTAACAGGGGTCTATGGCTACACCTTC. Its protein product is CASSRELTGVYGYTF.

The chain couples TRBV5-4 to TRBJ1-1, with a tentative D call TRBD1 (5 bases). Trimming shortened V by 0 bases and J by 4 bases, and 10 bases separated the two germline ends. CDR1 SGHNT and CDR2 YYREEE come from the germline V gene (reference sequence). This CDR3 region has 14 residues. CDR3 region: CASSLAVGVTEAFF. In DNA form, the CDR3 reads TGTGCCAGCAGCTTGGCCGTGGGGGTCACTGAAGCTTTCTTT.

The CDR3, as DNA: TGTGCCAGCAGCTCCGGGACTAGCGGGAGTTACGAGCAGTACTTC. As protein: CASSSGTSGSYEQYF. V gene TRBV5-6 combines with J gene TRBJ2-7; TRBD2 matches at 14 bases. Germline V gene data show CDR1 as SGHDT and CDR2 as YYEEEE. The CDR3 covers 15 residues. V gave up 3 bases and J gave up 4 bases; unmatched junction bases: 3.

The rearrangement links TRBV5-4 to TRBJ2-5; weak D call: TRBD2 (7 bases). V was pared by 3 bases and J by 7 bases, with 22 bases between. The length of the CDR3 is 16 residues. Looked up from germline, CDR1 is SGHNT and CDR2 is YYREEE (reference sequence). The CDR3 loop is CASSSGGYLYEGTQYF. The CDR3 DNA sequence: TGTGCCAGCAGCTCGGGGGGCTACCTTTACGAAGGGACCCAGTACTTC.

The chain recombines TRBV9 with TRBJ1-1; D might be TRBD1 (5 bases). V lost 5 bases and J 7 bases, leaving 24 bases between the germline ends. The CDR3 extends over 16 amino acids. CDR1 SGDLS and CDR2 YYNGEE come from the germline V gene. DNA of the CDR3: TGTGCCAGCAGTCCCGGACCGGGGCCCCCGGTGGGTGAAGCTTTCTTT. This encodes CASSPGPGPPVGEAFF.

This chain joins TRBV5-6 and TRBJ1-1; D gene uncertain. Looked up from germline, CDR1 is SGHDT and CDR2 is YYEEEE. The CDR3 has 14 amino acids. The V end lost 0 bases, the J end lost 0 bases, and 6 bases lay between the germline ends. The DNA for the CDR3 is TGTGCCAGCAGCTTGGGGGGAATGAACACTGAAGCTTTCTTT. Its translation: CASSLGGMNTEAFF.

V and J are TRBV7-2 and TRBJ2-1; either TRBD1 or TRBD2 may fit D (5 bases each). The CDR3 spans 15 residues. The germline V gene has CDR1 SGHTA and CDR2 FQGNSA. The ends were cut back, 5 bases at V and 8 bases at J, with 19 bases in the middle. The CDR3 DNA reads TGTGCCAGCAGCGCACGGGACCGAAACTGGGATGAGCAGTTCTTC. It codes for CASSARDRNWDEQFF.

The V call is TRBV7-2, the J call TRBJ2-2, with unresolved D. Germline CDR1 and CDR2: SGHTA and FQGNSA. The CDR3 runs to 14 residues. Trimming removed 1 base at V and 1 base at J, with 4 bases between. This chain's CDR3 is CASSLGWNTGELFF. CDR3 DNA: TGTGCCAGCAGCTTAGGATGGAACACCGGGGAGCTGTTTTTT.

The chain links TRBV28 to TRBJ2-1; TRBD2 matches at 15 bases. The junction had 3 bases not matched to a gene; V was cut back by 6 bases and J by 3 bases. Germline assignment: CDR1 MDHEN and CDR2 SYDVKM. The CDR3 sequence is 16 residues long. CDR3 amino acids: CASREGLAGGYNEQFF. In DNA form, the CDR3 reads TGTGCCAGCAGGGAGGGACTAGCGGGAGGCTACAATGAGCAGTTCTTC.

The J gene is TRBJ2-5, the V gene TRBV5-8, with D possibly TRBD1 on 5 matching bases. CDR3 length: 11 amino acids. Germline values: CDR1 SGHTS, CDR2 YDEGEE. V lost 1 base, J lost 10 bases, and 8 bases lay in between. CDR3 amino acids: CASSLRGGQYF. CDR3 in DNA: TGTGCCAGCAGCTTGAGGGGTGGCCAGTACTTC.

The chain carries TRBV6-5 and TRBJ1-4, with a possible D match to TRBD1 (5 bases). Trimming stripped 0 bases from V and 8 bases from J, with 16 bases between. This CDR3 region has 16 residues. Looked up from germline, CDR1 is MNHEY and CDR2 is SVGAGI. This CDR3 reads CASSYSSSGQGEKLFF. Written as DNA, the CDR3 is TGTGCCAGCAGTTACTCGAGTAGTGGACAAGGCGAAAAACTGTTTTTT.

This chain links TRBV5-5 with TRBJ2-1; TRBD2 matches at 15 bases. Germline values: CDR1 SGHKS, CDR2 YYEKEE (reference sequence). The CDR3 loop spans 18 amino acids. V lost 5 bases and J lost 3; bases outside the gene matches: 9. The chain's CDR3 is CASSSGTSGGLNYNEQFF. The CDR3 nucleotides read TGTGCCAGCAGTTCTGGGACTAGCGGGGGGTTAAACTACAATGAGCAGTTCTTC.

This rearrangement joins TRBV30 to TRBJ2-5; 10 positions agree with TRBD2. The V and J ends lost 5 bases and 7 bases, in that order; junction bases with no gene match: 7. Germline assignment: CDR1 GTSNPN and CDR2 SVGIG (reference sequence). The CDR3 runs 13 residues. CDR3 nucleotides: TGTGCCTGGGCACGAGCGGGAGGGTGGACCCAGTACTTC. Protein: CAWARAGGWTQYF. Together with reference TRBV30 and TRBJ2-5, the CDR3 gives the full variable domain: SQTIHQWPATLVQPVGSPLSLECTVEGTSNPNLYWYRQAAGRGLQLLFYSVGIGQISSEVPQNLSASRPQDRQFILSSKKLLLSDSGFYLCAWARAGGWTQYFGPGTRLLVL.

The rearrangement joins TRBV7-3 to TRBJ1-1; D call uncertain. Trimming shortened V by 4 bases and J by 4 bases, and 19 bases separated the two germline ends. CDR3 length: 16 amino acids. CDR1 SGHTA and CDR2 FQGTGA come from the germline V gene. In DNA form, the CDR3 reads TGTGCCAGCAGCTCAGTAGGAAAGGGATGGGGCACTGAAGCTTTCTTT. Protein sequence: CASSSVGKGWGTEAFF.

The chain employs TRBV5-1 and TRBJ2-2; D might be TRBD1 (6 bases). In germline, CDR1 is SGHRS, CDR2 YFSETQ. The V end lost 7 bases, the J end lost 5 bases, and 15 bases lay between the germline ends. The CDR3 length is 14 residues. The CDR3, as DNA: TGCGCCAGCTATAAGACAGGTGAAACCGGGGAGCTGTTTTTT. It yields the protein CASYKTGETGELFF.

V gene TRBV11-2 combines with J gene TRBJ1-2; 9 nucleotides align to TRBD1. From germline, CDR1 is SGHAT and CDR2 FQNNGV. The CDR3 covers 16 residues. The J segment lost 4 bases and the V segment lost 7 bases, leaving 13 bases of the junction unmatched. CDR3 loop: CASTQTGGSWVYGYTF. For the CDR3, the DNA is TGTGCCAGCACGCAGACAGGGGGAAGTTGGGTCTATGGCTACACCTTC.

This clone was recorded only once. The rearrangement joins TRBV7-9 to TRBJ2-5; 7 nucleotides match TRBD2. CDR1 and CDR2 (germline): SEHNR, FQNEAQ (reference sequence). This CDR3 has 14 amino acids. Losses at the gene ends were 5 bases for V and 6 bases for J; bases not matched to a gene: 9. In DNA, the CDR3 is TGTGCCAGCAGCCGTGGACTAGTCAACAAGACCCAGTACTTC. It translates to CASSRGLVNKTQYF.

The chain is built from TRBV20-1 and TRBJ2-1; TRBD2 matches at 10 bases. CDR3 length: 16 amino acids. Germline V gene data show CDR1 as DFQATT and CDR2 as SNEGSKA (reference sequence). V gave up 3 bases and J gave up 8 bases; unmatched junction bases: 13. CDR3: CSASLRSGRAGDEQFF. In DNA, the CDR3 is TGCAGTGCTAGTCTCCGGAGCGGGAGGGCCGGGGATGAGCAGTTCTTC.

The gene calls are TRBV11-2 and TRBJ2-1, with TRBD2 matching over 12 bases. The germline V gene has CDR1 SGHAT and CDR2 FQNNGV. J gave up 4 bases and V 3 bases, and 4 bases lay outside the gene matches. CDR3 length equals 16 residues. The CDR3 DNA reads TGTGCCAGCAGCTTCCGACTAGCGGGAGTATACAATGAGCAGTTCTTC. Protein sequence: CASSFRLAGVYNEQFF.

The J gene is TRBJ2-5, the V gene TRBV29-1; D could derive from TRBD1 or TRBD2 (7 bases each). The CDR3 is made up of 16 amino acids. The germline V gene encodes CDR1 SQVTM and CDR2 ANQGSEA. V lost 3 bases, J lost 0 bases, and 17 bases lay in between. The CDR3 loop reads CSVDRGASGYQETQYF. Here the CDR3 DNA reads TGCAGCGTTGACAGGGGGGCTAGCGGATACCAAGAGACCCAGTACTTC.

The rearrangement uses TRBV6-5 and TRBJ1-2; 8 bases map to TRBD1. The junction had 7 bases not matched to a gene; V was cut back by 6 bases and J by 4 bases. The CDR3 is 14 residues long. Germline V gives CDR1 MNHEY, CDR2 SVGAGI. As DNA, the CDR3 is TGTGCCAGCAGGCCCGGGACAGGTCCCTATGGCTACACCTTC. Translating gives CASRPGTGPYGYTF.

The chain uses TRBV7-9 and TRBJ1-2; 8 bases are shared with TRBD1. The J segment lost 6 bases and the V segment lost 0 bases, leaving 6 bases of the junction unmatched. The CDR3 spans 15 residues. CDR1 and CDR2 from the germline V gene are SEHNR and FQNEAQ (reference sequence). Here the CDR3 reads CASSLAGQGADGYTF. In nucleotides, the CDR3 is TGTGCCAGCAGCTTAGCTGGCCAGGGGGCAGATGGCTACACCTTC.

Comments on this clone: Other nucleotide sequences from this sample produce the same CDR3. This chain links TRBV5-1 with TRBJ2-3, with D possibly matching TRBD2 (6 bases). This CDR3 is 16 amino acids long. V was trimmed by 4 bases and J by 3 bases, leaving 18 bases between them. Germline lookup yields CDR1 SGHRS and CDR2 YFSETQ. The CDR3 DNA is TGCGCCAGCAGCGCTGGTGGCGGGGCCGGGACAGATACGCAGTATTTT. Residues: CASSAGGGAGTDTQYF. Drawing the rest from reference TRBV5-1 and TRBJ2-3, the complete variable domain is KAGVTQTPRYLIKTRGQQVTLSCSPISGHRSVSWYQQTPGQGLQFLFEYFSETQRNKGNFPGRFSGRQFSNSRSEMNVSTLELGDSALYLCASSAGGGAGTDTQYFGPGTRLTVL.

V and J are TRBV5-5 and TRBJ2-7; D remains ambiguous. V shed 2 bases and J shed 3 bases, with 12 bases lying between them. This CDR3 has 14 residues. Germline CDR1 reads SGHKS; CDR2 reads YYEKEE (reference sequence). The DNA for the CDR3 is TGTGCCAGCAGCTTAGGGCAGGAGATCTACGAGCAGTACTTC. Protein: CASSLGQEIYEQYF.

This clone was seen once. The chain combines TRBV3-1 (or the pseudogene TRBV3-2) with TRBJ2-3, with 12 bases aligning to TRBD2. CDR3 length: 14 residues. Germline V CDR1 and CDR2: LGHDT, YNNKEL (reference sequence). V shed 3 bases, J shed 7 bases, and the junction held 2 bases outside the gene matches. The CDR3 DNA reads TGTGCCAGCAGCCAGACTAGCGGGGGATATACGCAGTATTTT. Translation gives CASSQTSGGYTQYF.

The V gene is TRBV5-4, the J gene TRBJ1-1; D unclear. CDR3 length equals 12 residues. V gave up 1 base and J gave up 6 bases, with 7 bases separating them. Germline V gives CDR1 SGHNT, CDR2 YYREEE (reference sequence). The CDR3 nucleotides are TGTGCCAGCAGCTTGAATACAGCTGAAGCTTTCTTT. Residues: CASSLNTAEAFF.